The 32 T cell receptor beta chains reported below all come from one sample, sequenced in a study of control samples from healthy donors and cancer patients. Method: immunoSEQ multiplex PCR; TCRdb's copy keeps in-frame clones and lacks some. The table shows about 140,000 clones, with under 95% occurring only once. The sample comprised blood. All receptors derive from a man in his forties in good health.

The chain recombines TRBV9 with TRBJ2-3; a possible D gene is TRBD2 (5 bases). The germline V and J ends were trimmed by 0 bases and 3 bases, with 17 bases remaining between them. This CDR3 comprises 17 residues. CDR1 and CDR2 (germline): SGDLS, YYNGEE. CDR3 sequence reads: CASSVEAVAGWTDTQYF. CDR3 nucleotides: TGTGCCAGCAGCGTAGAGGCCGTGGCGGGTTGGACAGATACGCAGTATTTT. Based on the CDR3 plus reference TRBV9 and TRBJ2-3, the full variable domain is DSGVTQTPKHLITATGQRVTLRCSPRSGDLSVYWYQQSLDQGLQFLIQYYNGEERAKGNILERFSAQQFPDLHSELNLSSLELGDSALYFCASSVEAVAGWTDTQYFGPGTRLTVL.

This sequence joins TRBV9 and TRBJ2-3; 9 bases line up with TRBD2. The length of the CDR3 is 16 residues. After removal of 3 bases from V and 3 bases from J, the junction contained 8 bases not matched to a gene. Germline loops: CDR1 SGDLS, CDR2 YYNGEE. CDR3 amino acids: CASSAGTSFVTDTQYF. CDR3 nucleotides: TGTGCCAGCAGCGCCGGGACTAGCTTCGTGACAGATACGCAGTATTTT.

The gene calls are TRBV6-5 and TRBJ1-6; D is undetermined. The germline CDR1 and CDR2 sequences are MNHEY and SVGAGI. V was pared by 8 bases and J by 7 bases, with 6 bases between. The CDR3 totals 11 residues. CDR3 residues: CASGINSPLHF. The CDR3 DNA reads TGTGCCAGCGGAATAAATTCACCCCTCCACTTT.

This chain links TRBV7-9 with TRBJ1-5, with D possibly being TRBD1 (6 bases). This CDR3 region has 19 residues. The V gene lost 0 bases and the J gene lost 1 base, with 19 bases spanning the gap. Germline CDR1 is SEHNR and CDR2 is FQNEAQ (reference sequence). The CDR3 sequence is CASSLAKEGDIESNQPQHF. Here the CDR3 DNA reads TGTGCCAGCAGCTTAGCCAAGGAGGGGGACATCGAGAGCAATCAGCCCCAGCATTTT. Using reference TRBV7-9 and TRBJ1-5 for the parts outside the CDR3, the full variable domain is DTGVSQNPRHKITKRGQNVTFRCDPISEHNRLYWYRQTLGQGPEFLTYFQNEAQLEKSRLLSDRFSAERPKGSFSTLEIQRTEQGDSAMYLCASSLAKEGDIESNQPQHFGDGTRLSIL.

The rearrangement links TRBV6-6 to TRBJ1-1; D unclear. CDR1 and CDR2 (germline): MNHNY, SVGAGI (reference sequence). The CDR3 is made up of 14 amino acids. Trimming stripped 0 bases from V and 2 bases from J, with 7 bases between. For the CDR3, the DNA is TGTGCCAGCAGTTACTCGAGTCAAAACACTGAAGCTTTCTTT. Translating it yields CASSYSSQNTEAFF.

This sequence joins TRBV5-4 and TRBJ2-5; maybe TRBD2 (7 bases). The CDR3 is made up of 13 amino acids. Per the germline V gene, CDR1 is SGHNT and CDR2 is YYREEE (reference sequence). The germline V and J ends were trimmed by 4 bases and 1 base, with 8 bases remaining between them. The CDR3 reads CASSRGAQETQYF. DNA for the CDR3: TGTGCCAGCAGCCGGGGGGCCCAAGAGACCCAGTACTTC.

The chain is built from TRBV7-9 and TRBJ2-5; 7 nucleotides agree with TRBD2. The germline V gene encodes CDR1 SEHNR and CDR2 FQNEAQ (reference sequence). The CDR3 loop spans 13 amino acids. V lost 7 bases, J lost 2 bases, and 4 bases stayed unmatched. The CDR3 bases are TGTGCCAGCACCCCGGGGGGTCAAGAGACCCAGTACTTC. Translating it yields CASTPGGQETQYF.

This sequence joins TRBV4-3 and TRBJ2-2; 7 bases are shared with TRBD1. Germline CDR1 reads LGHNA; CDR2 reads YSLEER. The CDR3 has 17 residues. Trimming took 3 bases from V and 4 from J; bases not matched to a gene: 11. CDR3 protein: CASSHLRGQKGTGELFF. The CDR3 region has the DNA TGCGCCAGCAGCCATCTGAGGGGACAGAAGGGCACCGGGGAGCTGTTTTTT.

This clone was observed once. V usage is TRBV9 and J usage is TRBJ1-2; D call uncertain. This CDR3 is 12 amino acids long. The germline V and J ends were trimmed by 0 bases and 7 bases, with 7 bases remaining between them. Per germline, CDR1 SGDLS and CDR2 YYNGEE. The DNA for the CDR3 is TGTGCCAGCAGCGTAGGAGGGAGTGGCTACACCTTC. This sequence encodes CASSVGGSGYTF. The whole variable domain, remainder taken from reference TRBV9 and TRBJ1-2, is DSGVTQTPKHLITATGQRVTLRCSPRSGDLSVYWYQQSLDQGLQFLIQYYNGEERAKGNILERFSAQQFPDLHSELNLSSLELGDSALYFCASSVGGSGYTFGSGTRLTVV.

In DNA, the CDR3 is TGTGCCAGCAGCGTAGGGCAGGGAGTCATCTACGAGCAGTACTTC. Protein product: CASSVGQGVIYEQYF. This chain joins TRBV9 and TRBJ2-7; D might be TRBD1 or TRBD2, each matching 5 bases. This CDR3 contains 15 residues. Germline CDR1 is SGDLS and CDR2 is YYNGEE. The germline V and J ends were trimmed by 0 bases and 3 bases, with 13 bases remaining between them.

CDR3 residues: CASIAGGGTDTQYF. Written as DNA, the CDR3 is TGTGCCAGTATAGCGGGGGGGGGCACAGATACGCAGTATTTT. This rearrangement joins TRBV6-5 to TRBJ2-3; TRBD2 matches 11 bases. CDR1 and CDR2 from the germline V gene are MNHEY and SVGAGI. CDR3 length: 14 residues. Trimming at V came to 9 bases and at J to 1 base, leaving 3 bases not matched to a gene.

V usage is TRBV11-2 and J usage is TRBJ1-1; D might be TRBD1 (5 bases). This CDR3 contains 14 residues. Trimming removed 1 base at V and 4 bases at J, with 10 bases between. Germline V lookup: CDR1 SGHAT, CDR2 FQNNGV. CDR3: CASSLVWGGTEAFF. The CDR3 coding sequence is TGTGCCAGCAGCTTAGTGTGGGGGGGCACTGAAGCTTTCTTT.

V gene TRBV18 combines with J gene TRBJ1-1; maybe TRBD1 (5 bases). Looked up from germline, CDR1 is KGHSH and CDR2 is LQKENI. This CDR3 comprises 13 residues. Trimming stripped 8 bases from V and 0 bases from J, with 10 bases between. The CDR3 DNA reads TGTGCCAGCCGGGGCAGGGTGAACACTGAAGCTTTCTTT. Translating it yields CASRGRVNTEAFF.

The genes are TRBV6-5 and TRBJ2-7; D is unclear. The CDR3 sequence is 11 residues long. Trimming removed 6 bases from V and 4 bases from J, with 7 bases in between. Germline CDR1 reads MNHEY; CDR2 reads SVGAGI. The CDR3, as DNA: TGTGCCAGCAGGGGCGCGTACGAGCAGTACTTC. Its translation is CASRGAYEQYF.

This clone was picked up one time. The rearrangement uses TRBV11-2 and TRBJ2-6, with 11 bases identical to TRBD1. This CDR3 comprises 17 residues. The J segment lost 2 bases and the V segment lost 4 bases, leaving 4 bases of the junction unmatched. Germline V gives CDR1 SGHAT, CDR2 FQNNGV. The DNA of the CDR3 is TGTGCCAGCAGCTCTCTGGACAGGGGGCCTGGGGCCAACGTCCTGACTTTC. This gives the protein CASSSLDRGPGANVLTF.

The V gene is TRBV13, the J gene TRBJ1-1, with a possible D match to TRBD1 (5 bases). Germline-derived CDR1 and CDR2 are PRHDT and FYEKMQ (reference sequence). V was clipped by 1 base and J by 4 bases, with 10 bases between them. There are 14 residues in the CDR3. In DNA form, the CDR3 reads TGTGCCAGCAGCTTAGCCAGGGTCGGCACTGAAGCTTTCTTT. Amino acid sequence: CASSLARVGTEAFF.

The J gene is TRBJ2-7, the V gene TRBV5-1, with TRBD1 as a possible D gene (6 bases). V shed 0 bases and J shed 1 base, with 8 bases lying between them. Per germline, CDR1 SGHRS and CDR2 YFSETQ. The CDR3 is made up of 14 amino acids. CDR3 amino acids: CASSLGTASYEQYF. DNA of the CDR3: TGCGCCAGCAGCTTGGGGACAGCGTCCTACGAGCAGTACTTC.

The V call is TRBV18, the J call TRBJ2-2; 7 bases are shared with TRBD1. The CDR3 extends over 15 amino acids. Germline CDR1 reads KGHSH; CDR2 reads LQKENI. Trimming cost V 3 bases and J 0 bases; bases outside gene matches: 1. The CDR3 region has the DNA TGTGCCAGCTCACCCGGGACAGCGAACACCGGGGAGCTGTTTTTT. Translated: CASSPGTANTGELFF.

The rearrangement uses TRBV6-5 and TRBJ2-3; D remains ambiguous. The CDR3 contains 14 residues. Trimming left V 2 bases short and J 2 bases short, with 8 bases between. Germline CDR1 reads MNHEY; CDR2 reads SVGAGI. The CDR3: CASSYRPNTDTQYF. CDR3 DNA: TGTGCCAGCAGTTACCGGCCGAACACAGATACGCAGTATTTT.

V is TRBV3-1 (or the pseudogene TRBV3-2) and J is TRBJ2-7; perhaps TRBD2 as D (5 bases). The CDR3 runs 16 residues. V shed 1 base and J shed 2 bases, with 15 bases lying between them. Germline V gene lookup returns CDR1 LGHDT and CDR2 YNNKEL (reference sequence). The CDR3 coding sequence is TGTGCCAGCAGCCAAGCTTCCCGGACTGGAGCCTACGAGCAGTACTTC. It yields the protein CASSQASRTGAYEQYF.

J is TRBJ1-1 and V is TRBV19; TRBD1 is a possible D gene (6 bases). Trimming removed 4 bases at V and 7 bases at J, with 13 bases between. This CDR3 spans 13 amino acids. Looked up from germline, CDR1 is LNHDA and CDR2 is SQIVND (reference sequence). For the CDR3, the DNA is TGTGCCAGTAGTACCGGGACAAAAAGTGAAGCTTTCTTT. It is translated as CASSTGTKSEAFF.

The J gene is TRBJ1-6, the V gene TRBV7-3; the D is unclear. The CDR3 consists of 14 residues. V was clipped by 6 bases and J by 3 bases, with 9 bases between them. Germline loops: CDR1 SGHTA, CDR2 FQGTGA. Here the CDR3 DNA reads TGTGCCAGCAGGGCCGACGGCTATAATTCACCCCTCCACTTT. Residues: CASRADGYNSPLHF. The variable domain in full, completed from reference TRBV7-3 and TRBJ1-6, reads GAGVSQTPSNKVTEKGKYVELRCDPISGHTALYWYRQSLGQGPEFLIYFQGTGAADDSGLPNDRFFAVRPEGSVSTLKIQRTERGDSAVYLCASRADGYNSPLHFGNGTRLTVT.

This clone was detected only once. The chain employs TRBV19 and TRBJ1-5; TRBD1 aligns across 9 bases. Germline CDR1 is LNHDA and CDR2 is SQIVND (reference sequence). Losses at the gene ends were 6 bases for V and 7 bases for J; bases not matched to a gene: 10. This CDR3 has 15 amino acids. DNA for the CDR3: TGTGCCAGTAGGGAAGGGACAGGGCGAATGCAGCCCCAGCATTTT. Translated: CASREGTGRMQPQHF.

The chain joins TRBV29-1 to TRBJ1-4, with TRBD1 identical over 8 bases. The CDR3 consists of 13 residues. Germline trimming cut 5 bases from V and 8 bases from J; bases unmatched to any gene: 7. Germline CDR1 reads SQVTM; CDR2 reads ANQGSEA. The CDR3 spells CSVSQGAREKLFF. The DNA of the CDR3 is TGCAGCGTTTCTCAGGGGGCCCGGGAAAAACTGTTTTTT.

This chain links TRBV20-1 with TRBJ1-3, with D possibly being TRBD1 (5 bases). Per the germline V gene, CDR1 is DFQATT and CDR2 is SNEGSKA (reference sequence). The CDR3 totals 11 residues. Trimming stripped 5 bases from V and 4 bases from J, with 6 bases between. The CDR3 is CSAAGGNTIYF. CDR3 sequence (DNA): TGCAGTGCTGCAGGGGGAAACACCATATATTTT.

The J gene is TRBJ2-7, the V gene TRBV6-6, with a weak D call TRBD2 (5 bases). Looked up from germline, CDR1 is MNHNY and CDR2 is SVGAGI (reference sequence). The CDR3 has 13 amino acids. The V and J ends lost 2 bases and 3 bases respectively, with 8 bases between them. The CDR3 is CASSYQRDYEQYF. The CDR3 nucleotides read TGTGCCAGCAGTTACCAGAGGGACTACGAGCAGTACTTC.

The gene calls are TRBV27 and TRBJ2-7; D might be TRBD1 (6 bases). Germline CDR1 is MNHEY and CDR2 is SMNVEV (reference sequence). V lost 3 bases and J lost 3, with 6 bases in between. The CDR3 loop spans 12 amino acids. For the CDR3, the DNA is TGTGCCAGCAGTTTCAGGGGCTACGAGCAGTACTTC. This encodes CASSFRGYEQYF.

The chain recombines TRBV6-2 or TRBV6-3 with TRBJ2-7; TRBD2 aligns across 9 bases. The CDR3 length is 15 residues. V trimming: 0 bases; J trimming: 3 bases; junction bases outside the gene matches: 3. Germline V gives CDR1 MNHEY, CDR2 SVGEGT. CDR3 loop: CASSYSPSGIYEQYF. The CDR3 bases are TGTGCCAGCAGTTACTCCCCTAGCGGGATCTACGAGCAGTACTTC.

The gene calls are TRBV5-1 and TRBJ1-1, with 10 bases fitting TRBD1. V lost 1 base to trimming and J lost 4 bases; unmatched junction nucleotides: 1. CDR3 length: 14 residues. Looked up from germline, CDR1 is SGHRS and CDR2 is YFSETQ. The CDR3 is CASSLWTGGTEAFF. DNA of the CDR3: TGCGCCAGCAGCTTGTGGACAGGGGGCACTGAAGCTTTCTTT. Combining the CDR3 with reference TRBV5-1 and TRBJ1-1 gives the whole variable domain KAGVTQTPRYLIKTRGQQVTLSCSPISGHRSVSWYQQTPGQGLQFLFEYFSETQRNKGNFPGRFSGRQFSNSRSEMNVSTLELGDSALYLCASSLWTGGTEAFFGQGTRLTVV.

The chain is built from TRBV21-1 and TRBJ2-6; TRBD1, the D gene given by the table, was not confirmed from the DNA. TRBV21-1 is termed a pseudogene. The CDR3 consists of 17 residues. The CDR3 loop is CASSKALQGSGANVLTF. CDR3 sequence (DNA): TGTGCCAGCAGCAAAGCCCTACAGGGCTCTGGGGCCAACGTCCTGACTTTC.

The chain has TRBV4-1 and TRBJ1-1; the D gene is possibly TRBD1 (5 bases). Germline CDR1 is MGHRA and CDR2 is YSYEKL. Trimming took 1 base from V and 6 from J, leaving 9 bases between them. The CDR3 extends over 13 amino acids. Here the CDR3 DNA reads TGCGCCAGCAGCCAAGGAAGGGGCCCTGAAGCTTTCTTT. As protein: CASSQGRGPEAFF.

J is TRBJ1-2 and V is TRBV10-3; 8 bases are a match to TRBD1. Germline assignment: CDR1 ENHRY and CDR2 SYGVKD. Trimming took 6 bases from V and 7 from J; bases not matched to a gene: 4. CDR3 length: 12 amino acids. CDR3 in amino acids: CAIRPGGGGYTF. The CDR3 nucleotides read TGTGCCATCAGGCCAGGGGGCGGTGGCTACACCTTC.